What follows describes a single T cell receptor (beta chain). The antigen is not known. The source of the sample is a study of CD4 T cells in relation to SARS-CoV-2 and coronaviruses. Study-wide context: After 10 days of antigen culture, PBMC TCR beta CDR3s were sequenced. A couple of subjects were Hispanic; patients were seven or eight males and a handful of females.

This table comes from immunoSEQ multiplex PCR, and its TCRdb copy is limited to in-frame clones, with some not included. The repertoire holds about 38,000 clones, with 60% to 80% as singletons. Study observations and caveats: Monoreactive clones expanded significantly more to SARS-CoV-2 than crossreactive clones did.

Per the germline V gene, CDR1 is LGHDT and CDR2 is YNNKEL (reference sequence). V was pared by 4 bases and J by 2 bases, with 13 bases between. This CDR3 comprises 15 residues. Naive and memory CD4+ T cells came from enriched cryopreserved PBMCs. The chain combines TRBV3-1 (or the pseudogene TRBV3-2) with TRBJ2-3; D not certain. The sequenced sample consisted of memory CD4+ T cells from PBMCs, cultured in vitro. The origin of this receptor is an adult with COVID-19. The CDR3 DNA follows: TGTGCCAGCAGCCTTGGTGGGGATATCACAGATACGCAGTATTTT. It is translated as CASSLGGDITDTQYF.